The 30 T cell receptor beta chains in this list originate from one sample, sequenced in a study of cytomegalovirus exposure and HLA in healthy donors. Profiled with immunoSEQ multiplex PCR; TCRdb holds only in-frame clones, not every one. The sample shows over 250,000 clones, approximately 86% of them seen only once. Sample: PBMCs. These receptors all come from a woman younger than 35 in good health and CMV-seronegative.

The J gene is TRBJ2-3, the V gene TRBV29-1; TRBD2 agrees at 16 bases. CDR1 SQVTM and CDR2 ANQGSEA come from the germline V gene. J lost 5 bases, V lost 6 bases, and 14 bases had no gene match. This CDR3 comprises 18 residues. This CDR3 reads CSVALTGTSGRALDTQYF. The CDR3 DNA sequence: TGCAGCGTCGCCCTAACCGGGACTAGCGGGAGGGCCTTAGATACGCAGTATTTT.

V gene TRBV2 combines with J gene TRBJ2-7; D is unresolved. Germline loops: CDR1 SNHLY, CDR2 FYNNEI. The CDR3 contains 15 residues. V lost 5 bases to trimming and J lost 0 bases, with 14 bases between them. CDR3 in amino acids: CASSRDNPLSYEQYF. The CDR3 bases are TGTGCCAGCAGTAGAGACAATCCCCTCTCCTACGAGCAGTACTTC.

This clone was counted only a few times. The V gene is TRBV2, the J gene TRBJ1-1, with D possibly being TRBD1 (6 bases). The CDR3 has 13 amino acids. V was pared by 6 bases and J by 4 bases, with 12 bases between. Germline V gene lookup returns CDR1 SNHLY and CDR2 FYNNEI. DNA for the CDR3: TGTGCCAGCAGGAAGGGGGACGTCACTGAAGCTTTCTTT. Its translation: CASRKGDVTEAFF.

This rearrangement joins TRBV5-4 to TRBJ2-2; D is undetermined. The CDR3 loop spans 13 amino acids. Germline-derived CDR1 and CDR2 are SGHNT and YYREEE (reference sequence). V dropped 0 bases and J dropped 4 bases, with 4 bases sitting between them. Written as DNA, the CDR3 is TGTGCCAGCAGCTTGGACAGCACCGGGGAGCTGTTTTTT. Protein: CASSLDSTGELFF.

The chain is built from TRBV23-1 and TRBJ1-5; D uncertain. TRBV23-1 is recorded as an ORF, its role being uncertain. The germline V and J ends were trimmed by 0 bases and 2 bases, with 11 bases remaining between them. CDR3 size: 16 residues. CDR3 bases: TGCGCCAGCAGTCAATCTTCAGTCAATGGCAATCAGCCCCAGCATTTT. Translated, it gives CASSQSSVNGNQPQHF.

The rearrangement uses TRBV6-5 and TRBJ1-1; 9 bases match TRBD1. The germline V gene has CDR1 MNHEY and CDR2 SVGAGI. The CDR3 runs 14 residues. Losses at the gene ends were 9 bases for V and 5 bases for J; bases not matched to a gene: 10. This CDR3 is CASRLGTGRTEAFF. CDR3 DNA sequence: TGTGCCAGTCGGTTAGGGACAGGGAGGACTGAAGCTTTCTTT.

The chain has TRBV28 and TRBJ1-4; D may be TRBD1 (5 bases). CDR1 is MDHEN, CDR2 SYDVKM, per germline. Trimming took 5 bases from V and 6 from J, leaving 10 bases between them. The CDR3 is 13 residues long. The CDR3 region is CASSGGDHEKLFF. The CDR3 DNA reads TGTGCCAGCAGTGGAGGGGACCATGAAAAACTGTTTTTT.

The chain combines TRBV19 with TRBJ2-5; TRBD1 matches at 7 bases. V dropped 6 bases and J dropped 2; count of bases not matched to a gene: 6. The CDR3 is made up of 14 amino acids. From germline, CDR1 is LNHDA and CDR2 SQIVND (reference sequence). The CDR3 DNA is TGTGCCAGTAGCACGGGACAGAAACAAGAGACCCAGTACTTC. It encodes CASSTGQKQETQYF.

The rearrangement links TRBV29-1 to TRBJ1-2; tentative D call: TRBD1 (6 bases). With 1 base removed from V and 6 bases from J, the gap between germline ends came to 18 bases. This CDR3 region has 15 residues. Germline CDR1 and CDR2: SQVTM and ANQGSEA. The CDR3 reads CSVEAYSRGGDGYTF. In DNA form, the CDR3 reads TGCAGCGTTGAAGCTTATAGCAGGGGCGGAGATGGCTACACCTTC.

The CDR3 reads CASSLLTSGGANEQFF. DNA of the CDR3: TGTGCCAGCAGTTTACTTACTAGCGGGGGAGCCAATGAGCAGTTCTTC. The chain links TRBV27 to TRBJ2-1; TRBD2 agrees at 11 bases. Trimming cost V 2 bases and J 6 bases; bases outside gene matches: 6. CDR1 and CDR2 from the germline V gene are MNHEY and SMNVEV (reference sequence). The CDR3 totals 16 residues.

There are many counts of this clone. The CDR3 bases are TGTGCCAGCAGCTTGTCTGGGTCGGGTGAAAAACTGTTTTTT. As protein: CASSLSGSGEKLFF. The chain joins TRBV7-2 to TRBJ1-4, with D unclear. The CDR3 totals 14 residues. Trimming removed 3 bases at V and 7 bases at J, with 12 bases between. In germline, CDR1 is SGHTA, CDR2 FQGNSA. Full variable domain (rest looked up from reference TRBV7-2 and TRBJ1-4): GAGVSQSPSNKVTEKGKDVELRCDPISGHTALYWYRQSLGQGLEFLIYFQGNSAPDKSGLPSDRFSAERTGGSVSTLTIQRTQQEDSAVYLCASSLSGSGEKLFFGSGTQLSVL.

This chain joins TRBV4-3 and TRBJ1-1; D may be TRBD1 (5 bases). The CDR3 runs to 14 residues. CDR1 and CDR2 (germline): LGHNA, YSLEER. V was clipped by 0 bases and J by 5 bases, with 10 bases between them. This CDR3 reads CASSQEIRGTEAFF. In DNA, the CDR3 is TGCGCCAGCAGCCAAGAAATTAGGGGAACTGAAGCTTTCTTT.

The chain uses TRBV7-2 and TRBJ1-1, with no clear D. Trimming pared 5 bases from V and 1 base from J, leaving 8 bases between. Per germline, CDR1 SGHTA and CDR2 FQGNSA. The CDR3 runs 13 residues. DNA of the CDR3: TGTGCCAGCAGCCCAAGAGGGAACACTGAAGCTTTCTTT. Translating it yields CASSPRGNTEAFF.

The gene calls are TRBV7-9 and TRBJ2-7; 9 nucleotides line up with TRBD1. The CDR3 is 15 amino acids. The V gene end was trimmed by 5 bases and the J gene end by 6 bases; junction bases not matched to a gene: 11. Germline V CDR1 and CDR2: SEHNR, FQNEAQ (reference sequence). The CDR3 coding sequence is TGTGCCAGCAGCCTTATCAGGACAGGGGCCCTCGAGCAGTACTTC. It is translated as CASSLIRTGALEQYF.

A few counts support this clone. The chain combines TRBV19 with TRBJ1-1; TRBD1 aligns across 7 bases. In germline, CDR1 is LNHDA, CDR2 SQIVND (reference sequence). After removal of 5 bases from V and 11 bases from J, the junction contained 8 bases not matched to a gene. This CDR3 is built from 12 residues. CDR3 bases: TGTGCCAGTAGTCCTCTCGACAGGGTCGCTTTCTTT. Its translation is CASSPLDRVAFF.

A single count supports this clone. The chain carries TRBV4-1 and TRBJ1-5; the D gene is possibly TRBD1 (6 bases). CDR3 length equals 12 residues. With 10 bases removed from V and 6 bases from J, the gap between germline ends came to 13 bases. The germline V gene has CDR1 MGHRA and CDR2 YSYEKL. CDR3 protein: CATKQGPQPQHF. CDR3 sequence (DNA): TGCGCCACAAAACAGGGCCCTCAGCCCCAGCATTTT.

This clone was recorded only once. The chain couples TRBV19 to TRBJ1-4; 12 bases are shared with TRBD1. J was trimmed by 3 bases and V by 5 bases; bases with no gene match: 4. The V gene's germline CDR1 is LNHDA and CDR2 SQIVND (reference sequence). The CDR3 runs 16 residues. Here the CDR3 reads CASSVGTGGSNEKLFF. The DNA for the CDR3 is TGTGCCAGTAGTGTCGGGACAGGGGGCTCTAATGAAAAACTGTTTTTT.

The chain recombines TRBV7-2 with TRBJ2-3; perhaps TRBD1 as D (5 bases). Trimming cost V 3 bases and J 4 bases, with 8 bases left between them. This CDR3 spans 13 amino acids. The germline gives CDR1 SGHTA, CDR2 FQGNSA. CDR3 amino acids: CASSFSGPDTQYF. In DNA, the CDR3 is TGTGCCAGCAGCTTCTCAGGGCCAGATACGCAGTATTTT.

The table lists this clone with a count of one. The chain carries TRBV5-1 and TRBJ2-7; 7 bases match TRBD2. Germline V lookup: CDR1 SGHRS, CDR2 YFSETQ. The CDR3 has 14 amino acids. The trim removed 3 bases at V and 0 bases at J, leaving 3 bases unmatched. The DNA for the CDR3 is TGCGCCAGCAGCTACGTAGCGGGCTCCTACGAGCAGTACTTC. Translating it yields CASSYVAGSYEQYF.

The chain joins TRBV7-2 to TRBJ1-6, with D possibly TRBD1 on 6 matching bases. Trimming removed 0 bases at V and 9 bases at J, with 15 bases between. Germline values: CDR1 SGHTA, CDR2 FQGNSA. This CDR3 is built from 16 residues. CDR3 sequence: CASSLAPTGQSSPLHF. Written as DNA, the CDR3 is TGTGCCAGCAGCTTAGCCCCGACAGGCCAATCTTCACCCCTCCACTTT.

This clone has a single count. The chain combines TRBV7-8 with TRBJ1-5; tentative D call: TRBD1 (5 bases). Germline CDR1 reads SGHVS; CDR2 reads FQNEAQ. V was clipped by 6 bases and J by 4 bases, with 16 bases between them. The length of the CDR3 is 15 residues. CDR3 nucleotide sequence: TGTGCCAGCAGGGGAGACGTGGGGGGTAATCAGCCCCAGCATTTT. It encodes CASRGDVGGNQPQHF. Looking up the rest from reference TRBV7-8 and TRBJ1-5 gives the full variable domain: GAGVSQSPRYKVAKRGQDVALRCDPISGHVSLFWYQQALGQGPEFLTYFQNEAQLDKSGLPSDRFFAERPEGSVSTLKIQRTQQEDSAVYLCASRGDVGGNQPQHFGDGTRLSIL.

The chain links TRBV9 to TRBJ1-5; 7 bases fit TRBD1. The length of the CDR3 is 13 residues. The germline gives CDR1 SGDLS, CDR2 YYNGEE. Trimming cost V 4 bases and J 5 bases; bases outside gene matches: 3. CDR3 amino acids: CASSPGGHQPQHF. CDR3 nucleotides: TGTGCCAGCAGCCCAGGGGGGCATCAGCCCCAGCATTTT.

The V call is TRBV27, the J call TRBJ2-7; D is undetermined. The CDR3 runs to 15 residues. The V gene lost 0 bases and the J gene lost 0 bases, with 9 bases spanning the gap. The germline V gene has CDR1 MNHEY and CDR2 SMNVEV (reference sequence). CDR3 region: CASSLSPLSSYEQYF. The CDR3 DNA is TGTGCCAGCAGTTTATCGCCCCTAAGCTCCTACGAGCAGTACTTC.

V gene TRBV6-5 combines with J gene TRBJ1-2; 10 nucleotides agree with TRBD1. Germline V gene data show CDR1 as MNHEY and CDR2 as SVGAGI. The ends lost 3 bases at V and 4 bases at J; junction bases unmatched: 5. The CDR3 is made up of 15 amino acids. The CDR3 here is CASSYTTGGGYGYTF. As DNA, the CDR3 is TGTGCCAGCAGTTATACGACAGGGGGCGGCTATGGCTACACCTTC.

The genes are TRBV28 and TRBJ1-1; possibly TRBD1 for D (5 bases). Germline V gene sequence: CDR1 MDHEN, CDR2 SYDVKM. The CDR3 totals 13 residues. The V end lost 5 bases, the J end lost 5 bases, and 12 bases lay between the germline ends. CDR3 sequence: CASSLLRDTEAFF. Here the CDR3 DNA reads TGTGCCAGCAGTCTACTCAGGGATACTGAAGCTTTCTTT. The complete variable domain, with remaining parts taken from reference TRBV28 and TRBJ1-1, reads DVKVTQSSRYLVKRTGEKVFLECVQDMDHENMFWYRQDPGLGLRLIYFSYDVKMKEKGDIPEGYSVSREKKERFSLILESASTNQTSMYLCASSLLRDTEAFFGQGTRLTVV.

This sequence joins TRBV27 and TRBJ2-3; D is uncertain. Germline values: CDR1 MNHEY, CDR2 SMNVEV (reference sequence). This CDR3 is 13 amino acids long. V was clipped by 2 bases and J by 2 bases, with 5 bases between them. The CDR3 coding sequence is TGTGCCAGCAGTTTACCCCTCACAGATACGCAGTATTTT. Amino acid sequence: CASSLPLTDTQYF.

The chain couples TRBV9 to TRBJ2-7; D not certain. The CDR3 contains 14 residues. V was shortened by 3 bases and J by 1 base, with 11 bases between the two germline ends. CDR1 is SGDLS and CDR2 is YYNGEE in the germline V gene. DNA of the CDR3: TGTGCCAGCAGCGCGGGTGTACCTTCCTACGAGCAGTACTTC. This codes for CASSAGVPSYEQYF. The variable domain in full, with the rest retrieved from reference TRBV9 and TRBJ2-7, is DSGVTQTPKHLITATGQRVTLRCSPRSGDLSVYWYQQSLDQGLQFLIQYYNGEERAKGNILERFSAQQFPDLHSELNLSSLELGDSALYFCASSAGVPSYEQYFGPGTRLTVT.

This chain connects TRBV5-1 to TRBJ1-6; 7 nucleotides match TRBD1. V was pared by 4 bases and J by 8 bases, with 6 bases of the junction left unmatched. CDR1 and CDR2 (germline): SGHRS, YFSETQ. This CDR3 is 14 amino acids long. The CDR3 spells CASSQGQSHSPLHF. The CDR3 nucleotides read TGCGCCAGCAGCCAGGGACAGAGTCATTCACCCCTCCACTTT.

In this sample, this clone turned up once. J is TRBJ2-4 and V is TRBV28; D perhaps matches TRBD1 (6 bases). Germline V gives CDR1 MDHEN, CDR2 SYDVKM. V was cut by 6 bases and J by 5 bases, with 11 bases left in between. The CDR3 has 13 amino acids. CDR3 in amino acids: CASRSPGENIQYF. The CDR3, as DNA: TGTGCCAGCAGGTCTCCAGGGGAAAACATTCAGTACTTC.

This rearrangement joins TRBV9 to TRBJ2-2; 14 nucleotides align to TRBD2. J was trimmed by 3 bases and V by 4 bases; bases with no gene match: 8. The CDR3 runs to 18 residues. CDR1 is SGDLS, CDR2 YYNGEE, per germline. The CDR3 spells CASSPGLAGGQYTGELFF. The DNA for the CDR3 is TGTGCCAGCAGCCCTGGACTAGCGGGGGGCCAGTACACCGGGGAGCTGTTTTTT.